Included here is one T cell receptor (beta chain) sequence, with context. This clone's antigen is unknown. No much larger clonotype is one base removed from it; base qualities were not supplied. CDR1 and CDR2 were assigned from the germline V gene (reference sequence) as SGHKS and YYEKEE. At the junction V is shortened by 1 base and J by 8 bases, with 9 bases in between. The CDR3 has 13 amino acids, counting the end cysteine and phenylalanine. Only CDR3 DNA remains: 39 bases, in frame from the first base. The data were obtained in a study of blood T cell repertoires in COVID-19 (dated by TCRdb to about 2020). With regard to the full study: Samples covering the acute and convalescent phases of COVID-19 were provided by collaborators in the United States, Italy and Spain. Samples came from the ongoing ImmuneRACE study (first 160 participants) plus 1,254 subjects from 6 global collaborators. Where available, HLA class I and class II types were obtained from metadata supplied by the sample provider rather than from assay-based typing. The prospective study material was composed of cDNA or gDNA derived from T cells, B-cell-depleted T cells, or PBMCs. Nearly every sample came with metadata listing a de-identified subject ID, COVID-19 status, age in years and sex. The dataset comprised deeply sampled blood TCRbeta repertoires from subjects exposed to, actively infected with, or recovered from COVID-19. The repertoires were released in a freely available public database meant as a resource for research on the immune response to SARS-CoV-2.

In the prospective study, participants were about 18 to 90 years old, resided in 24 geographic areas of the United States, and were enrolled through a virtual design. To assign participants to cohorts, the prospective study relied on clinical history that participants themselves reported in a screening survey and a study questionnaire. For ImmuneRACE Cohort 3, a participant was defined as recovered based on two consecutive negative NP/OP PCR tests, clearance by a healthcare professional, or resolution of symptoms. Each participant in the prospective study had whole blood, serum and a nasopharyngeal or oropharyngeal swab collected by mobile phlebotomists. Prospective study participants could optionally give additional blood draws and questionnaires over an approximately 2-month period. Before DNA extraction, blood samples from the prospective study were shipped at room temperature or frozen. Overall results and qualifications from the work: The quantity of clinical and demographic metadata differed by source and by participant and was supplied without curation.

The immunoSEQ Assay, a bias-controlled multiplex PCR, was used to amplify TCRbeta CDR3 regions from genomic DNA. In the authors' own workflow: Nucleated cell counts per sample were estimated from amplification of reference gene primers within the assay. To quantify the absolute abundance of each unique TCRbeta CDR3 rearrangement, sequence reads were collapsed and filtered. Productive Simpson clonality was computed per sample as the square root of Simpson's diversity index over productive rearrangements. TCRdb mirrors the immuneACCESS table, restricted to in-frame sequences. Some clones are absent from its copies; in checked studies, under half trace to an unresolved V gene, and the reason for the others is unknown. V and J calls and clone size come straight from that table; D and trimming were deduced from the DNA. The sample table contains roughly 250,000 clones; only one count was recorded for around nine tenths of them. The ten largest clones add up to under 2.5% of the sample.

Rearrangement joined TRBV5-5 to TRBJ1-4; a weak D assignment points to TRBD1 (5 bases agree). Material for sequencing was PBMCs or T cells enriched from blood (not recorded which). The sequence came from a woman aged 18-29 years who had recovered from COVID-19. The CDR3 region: CASSLLDREKLFF. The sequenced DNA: TGTGCCAGCAGCTTGCTCGACAGAGAAAAACTGTTTTTT.